What follows describes a single TCR beta chain. Its target antigen remains unknown. Base quality data are lacking; no much larger clone is found one base away. The source of the sample is a study of CD8+CD57+ T cells in acquired aplastic anemia (dated by TCRdb to about 2018). Turning to the overall study: On average, sorted CD4+ and CD8+ cells yielded around 3.1 ug of extracted DNA, with a range of about 0.17 to 27.4 ug. For healthy donor samples, the average read count was about 10.8 million for CD4+ cells and 11 million to 14 million for CD8+ cells.

The study at large found these results: Patients and healthy controls showed no significant difference in CD8+ Simpson's diversity (P=0.060). Fewer than 30 CD8+ CDR3 sequences were found in both patients and controls but appeared to be highly expressed in patients and within the immunodominant clones of the patients.

Profiling of TCR beta VDJ combinations and CDR3 sequences used genomic DNA as the template. An Illumina HiSeq 2000 was used for TCR repertoire sequencing. The authors' analysis ran thus. Repertoire assessment relied on Simpson's diversity index, CDR3 size and DJ length profiles, and TRBV/TRBJ rearrangement plots. The most abundant DNA sequence in the deep sequencing data was defined as the immunodominant clone. CDR3 amino acid sequences were screened for sharing across subjects and compared with published repertoires and the VDJdb database. TCRdb itself trimmed the public reads at Q25 with fastp, ran MiXCR and retained productive beta chains. For every CDR3 protein sequence, its rows merge into one entry that carries the most common genes and DNA. TCRdb, rather than the study authors, made the V and J calls. The table for this sample lists 350,000 to 450,000 distinct CDR3 sequences; 60% to 80% of them were counted only once. The top ten constitute 3% to 5% of the sample.

TCR repertoires of sorted CD4+ and CD8+ blood T cells from severe aplastic anemia patients and healthy subjects were deep-sequenced in the study. Ficoll-Paque density gradient centrifugation was used to isolate peripheral blood mononuclear cells. Before DNA extraction, CD4+ and CD8+ T cells were sorted by FACS or by magnetic beads. The receptor was derived from a human donor in good health, serving as a control. Sequencing was done on a sample of sorted CD4+, CD8+, or CD8+CD57+ T cells (not recorded which) from PBMCs.

The DNA sequence is given as TGTGCCAGCAGCGTGGCGGGGGCTTACAATGAGCAGTTCTTT. Its protein is CASSVAGAYNEQFF. The chain couples TRBV5-5 to TRBJ1-1, with a tentative D gene TRBD1 over 6 matching bases. V lost 4 bases and J lost 14 bases; the stretch between them is 24 bases long. The CDR3 goes from the cysteine to the phenylalanine over 14 residues. Only the CDR3 DNA stays, 42 bases, in frame from base 1. From a lookup of the germline V gene (reference sequence), CDR1 and CDR2 are SGHKS and YYEKEE.